This T cell receptor (beta chain) was observed in a study of PD-1 blockade in classical Hodgkin lymphoma. Every one of the patients relapsed after autologous stem cell transplantation (brentuximab vedotin exposure was variable). Per germline, CDR1 MNHNY and CDR2 SVGAGI (reference sequence). The CDR3 is 12 residues long. V was trimmed by 2 bases and J by 10 bases, leaving 9 bases between them. Libraries were prepared by immunoSEQ multiplex PCR; TCRdb keeps only in-frame clonotypes and omits some of them. The data show tens of thousands of clones, around 71% seen once. This material consisted of peripheral blood mononuclear cells (PBMCs), taken before the second cycle of nivolumab. The source is a human donor with classical Hodgkin lymphoma. The chain recombines TRBV6-6 with TRBJ2-1; D is undetermined. CDR3 sequence reads: CASSYRLREQFF. Here the CDR3 DNA reads TGTGCCAGCAGTTACCGACTTCGAGAGCAGTTCTTC.